Here is one TCR beta chain with its context. Its cognate antigen is unknown. TCRdb's copy holds only in-frame clones and misses some; the assay was immunoSEQ multiplex PCR. The table has around 150,000 clones, more than 90% seen once. These data originate in a study of T cell responses to AZD1222 COVID-19 vaccine. Findings and limits, study-wide: Epitopes outside B.1.351 and B.1.1.7 mutated regions reportedly drew nearly half of spike TCRs. Repertoire sampling happened only post peak T cell response.

Looked up from germline, CDR1 is SQVTM and CDR2 is ANQGSEA. Trimming left V 4 bases short and J 8 bases short, with 21 bases between. The CDR3 has 14 residues. Sequencing was performed on peripheral blood, taken 28 days after the second AZD1222 dose. This TCR was recovered from an adult who received the AZD1222 COVID-19 vaccine. J is TRBJ2-7 and V is TRBV29-1; D gene ambiguous. The chain's CDR3 is CSVGELDPTTKQYF. CDR3 nucleotide sequence: TGCAGCGTTGGAGAATTAGACCCAACTACGAAGCAGTACTTC.